This TCR beta chain comes out of a study of identical twins. TCRdb redid the calling of the 5' RACE reads with MiXCR, one entry per CDR3 protein. The table has roughly 1.6 million distinct CDR3 sequences, less than 40% seen once; the top ten hold about 0.3%. V lost 2 bases and J 4 bases, leaving 11 bases between the germline ends. Germline CDR1 is SGHTA and CDR2 is FQGNSA. The CDR3 loop spans 14 amino acids. This chain connects TRBV7-2 to TRBJ1-2; D gene uncertain. The sequence came from a newborn girl in good health. Sequencing was carried out using cord blood. Here the CDR3 DNA reads TGTGCCAGCAGCTTACAGGTGGAAGCCTATGGCTACACCTTC. As protein: CASSLQVEAYGYTF.